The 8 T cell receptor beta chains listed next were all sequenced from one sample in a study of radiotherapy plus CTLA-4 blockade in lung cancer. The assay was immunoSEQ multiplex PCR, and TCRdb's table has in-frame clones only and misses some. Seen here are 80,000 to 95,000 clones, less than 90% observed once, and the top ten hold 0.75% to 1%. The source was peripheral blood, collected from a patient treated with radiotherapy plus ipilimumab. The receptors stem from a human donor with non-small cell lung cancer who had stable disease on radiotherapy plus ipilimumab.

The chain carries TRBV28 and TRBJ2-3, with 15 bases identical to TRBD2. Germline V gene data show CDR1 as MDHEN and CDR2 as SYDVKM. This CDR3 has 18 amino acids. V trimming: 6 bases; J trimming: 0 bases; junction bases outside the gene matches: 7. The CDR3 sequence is CASSMGLAGGSSTDTQYF. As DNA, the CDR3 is TGTGCCAGCAGCATGGGACTAGCGGGGGGTTCTAGCACAGATACGCAGTATTTT.

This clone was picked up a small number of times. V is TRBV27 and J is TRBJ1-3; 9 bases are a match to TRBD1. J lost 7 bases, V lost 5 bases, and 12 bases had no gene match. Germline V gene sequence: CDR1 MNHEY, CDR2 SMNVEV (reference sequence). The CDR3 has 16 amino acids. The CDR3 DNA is TGTGCCAGCAGTCCCTCGGGACAGGGATCGACGAACACCATATATTTT. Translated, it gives CASSPSGQGSTNTIYF.

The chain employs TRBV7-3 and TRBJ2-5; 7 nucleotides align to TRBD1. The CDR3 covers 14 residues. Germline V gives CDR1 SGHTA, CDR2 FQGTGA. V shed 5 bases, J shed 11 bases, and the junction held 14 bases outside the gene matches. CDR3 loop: CASSRTGTGEKQYF. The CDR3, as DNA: TGTGCCAGCAGCCGCACCGGAACAGGGGAAAAGCAGTACTTC.

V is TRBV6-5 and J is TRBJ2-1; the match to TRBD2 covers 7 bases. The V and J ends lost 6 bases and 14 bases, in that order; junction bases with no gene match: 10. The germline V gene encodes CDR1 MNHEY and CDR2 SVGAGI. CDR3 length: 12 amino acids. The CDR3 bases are TGTGCCAGCAGGGGGACTACCCGATCGGAGTTCTTC. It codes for CASRGTTRSEFF.

The CDR3 protein is CASSLGIPNTEAFF. In DNA form, the CDR3 reads TGTGCCAGCAGCTTGGGAATTCCAAACACTGAAGCTTTCTTT. This chain uses TRBV5-8 with TRBJ1-1, with D unresolved. Germline assignment: CDR1 SGHTS and CDR2 YDEGEE. Trimming took off 0 bases at V and 2 bases at J, with 8 bases between the two ends. The CDR3 consists of 14 residues.

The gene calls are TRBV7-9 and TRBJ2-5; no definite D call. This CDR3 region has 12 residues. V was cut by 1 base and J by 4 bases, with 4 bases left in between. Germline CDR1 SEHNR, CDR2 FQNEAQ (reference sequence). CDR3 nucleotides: TGTGCCAGCAGCTTAGGGCGAGAGACCCAGTACTTC. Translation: CASSLGRETQYF.

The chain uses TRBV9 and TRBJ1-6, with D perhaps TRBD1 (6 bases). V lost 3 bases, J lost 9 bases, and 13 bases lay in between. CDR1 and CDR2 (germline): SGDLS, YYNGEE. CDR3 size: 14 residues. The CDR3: CASSATGLGSPLHF. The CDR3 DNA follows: TGTGCCAGCAGCGCCACAGGGCTAGGTTCACCCCTCCACTTT.

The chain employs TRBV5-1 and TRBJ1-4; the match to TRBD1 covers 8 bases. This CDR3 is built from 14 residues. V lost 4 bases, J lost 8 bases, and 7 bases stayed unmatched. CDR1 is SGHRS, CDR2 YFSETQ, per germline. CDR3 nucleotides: TGCGCCAGCAGCAGTCGGACAGGGCGGGAAAAACTGTTTTTT. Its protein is CASSSRTGREKLFF.